This T cell receptor (beta chain) was identified during a study of identical twins. Healthy Caucasians alone served as donors. There are a few counts of this clonotype. The antigen remains undetermined. This CDR3 is built from 14 residues. The V segment lost 4 bases and the J segment 5 bases; nucleotides outside the gene matches: 4. Germline V gives CDR1 SGHRS, CDR2 YFSETQ. Via MiXCR, TCRdb re-called the 5' RACE reads, giving one row per CDR3 protein. Here the sample spans approximately 670,000 distinct CDR3 sequences, around 6.1% being singletons. Study observations and caveats: Twin sharing of out-of-frame TCR alpha was underestimated by models in monozygotic pairs. Findings came from cross-sectional statistics, without long-term follow-up of donors.

The clonotype comes from a man younger than 35 in good health. The chain is built from TRBV5-1 and TRBJ2-2, with 8 nucleotides matching TRBD2. The specimen was naive T cells sorted from blood. CDR3 region: CASSREGSTGELFF. The CDR3 DNA reads TGCGCCAGCAGCCGGGAGGGATCAACCGGGGAGCTGTTTTTT.